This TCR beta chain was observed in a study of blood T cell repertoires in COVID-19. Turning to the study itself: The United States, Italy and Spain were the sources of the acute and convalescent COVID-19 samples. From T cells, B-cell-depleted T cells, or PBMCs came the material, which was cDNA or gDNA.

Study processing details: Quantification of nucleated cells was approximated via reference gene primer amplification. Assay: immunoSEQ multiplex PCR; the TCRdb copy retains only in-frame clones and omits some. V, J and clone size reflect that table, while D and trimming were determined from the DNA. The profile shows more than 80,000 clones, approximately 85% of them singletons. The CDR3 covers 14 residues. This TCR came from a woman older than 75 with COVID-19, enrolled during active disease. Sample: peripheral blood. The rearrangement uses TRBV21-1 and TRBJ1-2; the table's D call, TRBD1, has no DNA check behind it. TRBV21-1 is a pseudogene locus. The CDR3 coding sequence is TGTGCCAGCAGCAAAGTCGGACAGGGCTATGGCTACACCTTC. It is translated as CASSKVGQGYGYTF.